These 7 T cell receptor beta chains were sequenced from one sample in a study of monozygotic twins with inflammatory bowel disease. Following a re-call of the 5' RACE reads, TCRdb has one entry per CDR3 protein and lacks DNA. The sample table sets out about 420,000 distinct CDR3 sequences. The sample was blood. The receptors shown here come from a human donor with ulcerative colitis or Crohn's disease, or a healthy co-twin of an affected twin (not recorded which).

The chain carries TRBV5-1 and TRBJ1-1. CDR3 length equals 13 residues. In germline, CDR1 is SGHRS, CDR2 YFSETQ. The chain's CDR3 is CASSLSPGRDAFF.

V usage is TRBV5-1 and J usage is TRBJ1-2; TCRdb lists TRBD1, though no DNA is available to test this call. Germline CDR1 SGHRS, CDR2 YFSETQ. The CDR3 length is 13 residues. The CDR3 reads CASSLAGTPFYTF.

This CDR3 is CSARGWVGGTITGELFF. V is TRBV20-1 and J is TRBJ2-2; TCRdb names TRBD1, which stays unverified in the absence of DNA. Germline V gene data show CDR1 as DFQATT and CDR2 as SNEGSKA (reference sequence). CDR3 length: 17 residues.

The chain recombines TRBV5-1 with TRBJ2-1. The germline V gene has CDR1 SGHRS and CDR2 YFSETQ. This CDR3 region has 15 residues. CDR3 residues: CASSFSGDSYNEQFF.

V usage is TRBV6-1 and J usage is TRBJ1-5; absent DNA, TCRdb's TRBD1 call cannot be checked. The germline CDR1 and CDR2 sequences are MNHNS and SASEGT. This CDR3 has 16 residues. Here the CDR3 reads CASSGFGTPWAQPQHF.

This chain joins TRBV5-1 and TRBJ1-4. Germline CDR1 is SGHRS and CDR2 is YFSETQ. The CDR3 sequence is 14 residues long. This CDR3 reads CASLEGGINEKLFF.

The V and J genes are TRBV9 and TRBJ1-1; TCRdb reports TRBD1, a call that lacks DNA to check it against. CDR3 size: 16 residues. CDR1 and CDR2 (germline): SGDLS, YYNGEE. Here the CDR3 reads CASSPEFGRGRPEAFF.